The 9 T cell receptor beta chains reported below all come from one sample, sequenced in a study of T cell responses to AZD1222 COVID-19 vaccine. Sequencing was performed with immunoSEQ multiplex PCR; in TCRdb, only in-frame clones are kept and a portion is missing. Of 89,000 or so clones listed, more than 85% are singletons. Source: peripheral blood, taken 28 days after the second AZD1222 dose. These receptors were obtained from an adult who received the AZD1222 COVID-19 vaccine.

This chain links TRBV5-1 with TRBJ2-3, with TRBD2 identical over 11 bases. The V gene end was trimmed by 2 bases and the J gene end by 2 bases; junction bases not matched to a gene: 13. This CDR3 is 19 amino acids long. Germline V gene lookup returns CDR1 SGHRS and CDR2 YFSETQ. The CDR3 sequence: CASSFPLAGAPVDTDTQYF. CDR3 nucleotides: TGCGCCAGCAGCTTCCCACTAGCGGGAGCGCCAGTGGACACAGATACGCAGTATTTT.

This clone was seen a few times. The gene calls are TRBV7-9 and TRBJ1-1; 7 bases agree with TRBD1. Germline loops: CDR1 SEHNR, CDR2 FQNEAQ (reference sequence). The CDR3 is 14 amino acids. J was trimmed by 5 bases and V by 3 bases; bases with no gene match: 6. CDR3: CASSFMQGVTEAFF. The CDR3 DNA follows: TGTGCCAGCAGCTTTATGCAGGGGGTAACTGAAGCTTTCTTT.

This sequence joins TRBV6-1 and TRBJ1-6; D is unclear. Trimming removed 0 bases at V and 9 bases at J, with 15 bases between. CDR1 and CDR2 from the germline V gene are MNHNS and SASEGT. The CDR3 has 16 residues. CDR3 residues: CASSEALQGLGSPLHF. The CDR3 coding sequence is TGTGCCAGCAGTGAAGCGCTTCAAGGGTTGGGTTCACCCCTCCACTTT.

This clone appeared a few times. The V and J genes are TRBV29-1 and TRBJ1-2, with D maybe TRBD1 (6 bases). Per the germline V gene, CDR1 is SQVTM and CDR2 is ANQGSEA. The ends were cut back, 4 bases at V and 5 bases at J, with 11 bases in the middle. CDR3 length: 12 amino acids. The chain's CDR3 is CSVVGGMYGYTF. CDR3 DNA: TGCAGCGTTGTGGGGGGCATGTATGGCTACACCTTC.

The V and J genes are TRBV7-3 and TRBJ2-7; D gene uncertain. Trimming took 0 bases from V and 1 from J, leaving 10 bases between them. The CDR3 length is 15 residues. Germline V CDR1 and CDR2: SGHTA, FQGTGA. Written as DNA, the CDR3 is TGTGCCAGCAGCTTAACGTTGGTGGGGTCCTACGAGCAGTACTTC. Its translation: CASSLTLVGSYEQYF.

The rearrangement joins TRBV5-5 to TRBJ2-7; D perhaps matches TRBD1 (6 bases). Trimming pared 0 bases from V and 0 bases from J, leaving 10 bases between. Per germline, CDR1 SGHKS and CDR2 YYEKEE (reference sequence). This CDR3 is 15 amino acids long. The CDR3 DNA reads TGTGCCAGCAGCTTGGCCGGACAGCCCTCCTACGAGCAGTACTTC. This translates into CASSLAGQPSYEQYF.

This clone was recorded a few times. The chain recombines TRBV19 with TRBJ1-5; D gene ambiguous. V dropped 2 bases and J dropped 7 bases, with 12 bases sitting between them. Germline V gene lookup returns CDR1 LNHDA and CDR2 SQIVND (reference sequence). The CDR3 consists of 14 residues. The CDR3 here is CASSIPRGGQPQHF. The CDR3 DNA reads as TGTGCCAGTAGTATACCCCGCGGAGGACAGCCCCAGCATTTT.

This chain uses TRBV2 with TRBJ2-1; TRBD2 aligns across 10 bases. This CDR3 has 15 amino acids. The germline gives CDR1 SNHLY, CDR2 FYNNEI. The ends lost 6 bases at V and 7 bases at J; junction bases unmatched: 9. CDR3 sequence: CASSTPSGSHNEQFF. The CDR3 region has the DNA TGTGCCAGCAGCACCCCTAGCGGGAGCCATAATGAGCAGTTCTTC.

CDR3 DNA sequence: TGTGCCAGCAGCCGGGACAGTAGAAATGAAAAACTGTTTTTT. Its translation is CASSRDSRNEKLFF. The chain is built from TRBV7-2 and TRBJ1-4; the match to TRBD1 covers 7 bases. Trimming cost V 5 bases and J 5 bases; bases outside gene matches: 5. From germline, CDR1 is SGHTA and CDR2 FQGNSA. This CDR3 has 14 residues. The variable domain in full, completed from reference TRBV7-2 and TRBJ1-4, reads GAGVSQSPSNKVTEKGKDVELRCDPISGHTALYWYRQSLGQGLEFLIYFQGNSAPDKSGLPSDRFSAERTGGSVSTLTIQRTQQEDSAVYLCASSRDSRNEKLFFGSGTQLSVL.